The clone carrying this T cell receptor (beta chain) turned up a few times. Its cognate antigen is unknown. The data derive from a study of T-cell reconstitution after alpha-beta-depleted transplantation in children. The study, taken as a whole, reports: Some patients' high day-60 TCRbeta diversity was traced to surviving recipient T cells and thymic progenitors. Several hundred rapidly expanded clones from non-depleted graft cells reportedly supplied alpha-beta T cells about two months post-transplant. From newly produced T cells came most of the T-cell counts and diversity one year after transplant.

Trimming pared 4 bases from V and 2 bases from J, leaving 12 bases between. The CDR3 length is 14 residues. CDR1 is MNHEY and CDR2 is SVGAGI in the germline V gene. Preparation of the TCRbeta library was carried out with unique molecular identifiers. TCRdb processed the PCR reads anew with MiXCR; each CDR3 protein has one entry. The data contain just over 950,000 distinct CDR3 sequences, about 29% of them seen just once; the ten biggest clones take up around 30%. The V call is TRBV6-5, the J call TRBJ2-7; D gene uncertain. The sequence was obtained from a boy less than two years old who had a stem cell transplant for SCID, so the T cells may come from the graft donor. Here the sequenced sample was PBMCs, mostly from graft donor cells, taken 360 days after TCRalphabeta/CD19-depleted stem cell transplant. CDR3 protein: CASSWRLGTYEQYF. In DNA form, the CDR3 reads TGTGCCAGCAGTTGGCGTCTGGGGACCTACGAGCAGTACTTC.